This TCR beta chain was identified during a study of PD-1 blockade in classical Hodgkin lymphoma. In the study overall: It was nivolumab at 3 mg/kg, given intravenously every 2 weeks, that patients received. Findings and limits, study-wide: Undefined causes, possibly disease activity or prior therapy, underlie the repertoire differences. Complete responders started with a diversity level that resembled newly diagnosed patients at baseline.

Measured with immunoSEQ multiplex PCR; TCRdb has only the in-frame clones, and not every one. The sample carries about 17,000 clones, 75% to 85% recorded once. Each patient experienced a relapse that followed autologous stem cell transplantation, and brentuximab vedotin exposure varied. About this clone itself: Its target is unknown.

This CDR3 contains 15 residues. The V end was cut by 1 base, the J end by 0 bases, with 8 bases between. Germline V gene lookup returns CDR1 SGHDT and CDR2 YYEEEE. This specimen consisted of peripheral blood mononuclear cells (PBMCs), obtained at baseline. The chain is built from TRBV5-6 and TRBJ2-1; D remains unclear. This sequence originates from a human donor with classical Hodgkin lymphoma. The CDR3 region has the DNA TGTGCCAGCAGCTTGATTCAGAGCTCCTACAATGAGCAGTTCTTC. This codes for CASSLIQSSYNEQFF.